The 22 T cell receptor beta chains presented below share a single source sample, sequenced in a study of identical twins' blood T cells. TCRdb re-called the 5' RACE reads with MiXCR, one entry per CDR3 protein. The sample holds fewer than 450,000 distinct CDR3 sequences, roughly 30% seen once. Sequenced sample: PBMCs. Every receptor here comes from a woman between 18 and 49 years old in good health.

This clonotype appeared a few times. The gene calls are TRBV4-3 and TRBJ2-3, with D perhaps matching TRBD2 (5 bases). V shed 1 base and J shed 1 base, with 15 bases lying between them. The CDR3 contains 17 residues. Germline CDR1 and CDR2: LGHNA and YSLEER. The CDR3 reads CASSQARGSIRTDTQYF. In DNA form, the CDR3 reads TGCGCCAGCAGCCAAGCTCGTGGGAGTATACGCACAGATACGCAGTATTTT.

This clonotype appeared a few times. This chain connects TRBV3-1 to TRBJ1-2; D is perhaps TRBD1 (5 bases). There are 11 residues in the CDR3. V was cut by 4 bases and J by 6 bases, with 6 bases left in between. CDR1 LGHDT and CDR2 YNNKEL come from the germline V gene (reference sequence). The CDR3 DNA reads TGTGCCAGCAGCCTACAGGATGGCTACACCTTC. It is translated as CASSLQDGYTF.

The CDR3 DNA reads as TGCAGCGTTGAAGATAAACGCGGGAGGGCCTCCTACGAGCAGTACTTC. Translation gives CSVEDKRGRASYEQYF. The chain uses TRBV29-1 and TRBJ2-7; the match to TRBD2 covers 9 bases. The germline V gene has CDR1 SQVTM and CDR2 ANQGSEA. With 0 bases clipped from V and 0 bases from J, the junction kept 6 bases outside the gene matches. The CDR3 has 16 amino acids.

The table lists this clonotype with a few counts. The chain uses TRBV12-3 or TRBV12-4 and TRBJ2-7; D is unclear. CDR3 length: 14 residues. V lost 5 bases to trimming and J lost 2 bases, with 13 bases between them. The CDR3 sequence: CASSPTDRAYEQYF. CDR3 DNA: TGTGCCAGCAGTCCAACGGACCGGGCCTACGAGCAGTACTTC.

The chain uses TRBV29-1 and TRBJ2-1, with 9 positions matching TRBD1. V was clipped by 4 bases and J by 10 bases; unmatched bases: 8. CDR3 length: 13 residues. The germline gives CDR1 SQVTM, CDR2 ANQGSEA. CDR3 sequence (DNA): TGCAGCGTTGGGAGTGGGACAGGGAACGAGCAGTTCTTC. Translating gives CSVGSGTGNEQFF.

Many counts were recorded for this clonotype. The chain carries TRBV29-1 and TRBJ1-1, with TRBD1 matching 8 bases. Trimming removed 3 bases from V and 4 bases from J; junction bases left unmatched: 1. This CDR3 is 12 amino acids long. Looked up from germline, CDR1 is SQVTM and CDR2 is ANQGSEA. The DNA of the CDR3 is TGCAGCGTTGACAGGGGGCCCACTGAAGCTTTCTTT. Residues: CSVDRGPTEAFF.

This clonotype showed up many times. The chain is built from TRBV29-1 and TRBJ2-1; D is uncertain. The germline CDR1 and CDR2 sequences are SQVTM and ANQGSEA. V lost 2 bases and J lost 6, with 8 bases in between. The CDR3 has 12 amino acids. The CDR3 bases are TGCAGCGTTGAAATACGGATCAATGAGCAGTTCTTC. It encodes CSVEIRINEQFF.

V and J are TRBV7-9 and TRBJ2-3, with D possibly being TRBD1 or TRBD2 (5 bases each). Germline assignment: CDR1 SEHNR and CDR2 FQNEAQ (reference sequence). The CDR3 length is 13 residues. V gave up 7 bases and J gave up 4 bases, with 12 bases separating them. CDR3 amino acids: CASKERGSDTQYF. The CDR3 DNA reads TGTGCCAGCAAAGAGAGGGGATCAGATACGCAGTATTTT.

This rearrangement joins TRBV6-6 to TRBJ1-1, with TRBD1 identical over 7 bases. The length of the CDR3 is 13 residues. Per the germline V gene, CDR1 is MNHNY and CDR2 is SVGAGI (reference sequence). With 2 bases clipped from V and 7 bases from J, the junction kept 4 bases outside the gene matches. This CDR3 reads CASSYGQGGEAFF. The CDR3 DNA is TGTGCCAGCAGTTACGGGCAGGGGGGTGAAGCTTTCTTT.

This chain links TRBV20-1 with TRBJ2-3; TRBD1 might be the D (5 bases). Trimming shortened V by 8 bases and J by 3 bases, and 12 bases separated the two germline ends. Germline V gene lookup returns CDR1 DFQATT and CDR2 SNEGSKA (reference sequence). This CDR3 is built from 12 residues. This CDR3 reads CSWGTRTDTQYF. The CDR3 region has the DNA TGCAGTTGGGGCACCCGGACAGATACGCAGTATTTT.

J is TRBJ1-1 and V is TRBV27; unclear D gene. Deletions cut 1 base from V and 2 bases from J, with 8 bases between. Germline CDR1 is MNHEY and CDR2 is SMNVEV (reference sequence). This CDR3 comprises 14 residues. CDR3 nucleotide sequence: TGTGCCAGCAGTTTATTTAGGGAAAACACTGAAGCTTTCTTT. It translates to CASSLFRENTEAFF.

This clonotype was picked up a small number of times. V usage is TRBV7-2 and J usage is TRBJ2-2; 7 bases fit TRBD1. The CDR3 has 14 residues. CDR1 is SGHTA, CDR2 FQGNSA, per germline. The V gene end was trimmed by 3 bases and the J gene end by 8 bases; junction bases not matched to a gene: 6. The CDR3: CASSFTQGFGELFF. In nucleotides, the CDR3 is TGTGCCAGCAGCTTTACACAGGGGTTTGGGGAGCTGTTTTTT.

This clonotype has only a few counts. This chain links TRBV27 with TRBJ1-3; D not resolved. Germline values: CDR1 MNHEY, CDR2 SMNVEV (reference sequence). Trimming left V 4 bases short and J 4 bases short, with 11 bases between. The CDR3 is made up of 14 amino acids. In nucleotides, the CDR3 is TGTGCCAGCAGTTCAGAAAGAGCGGGAAACACCATATATTTT. It is translated as CASSSERAGNTIYF.

In this sample, this clonotype turned up many times. CDR3 amino acids: CASSPTGTDGYTF. The CDR3 DNA reads TGTGCCAGCAGCCCTACCGGGACAGATGGCTACACCTTC. The V gene is TRBV7-9, the J gene TRBJ1-2, with 7 bases lining up with TRBD1. This CDR3 comprises 13 residues. The V and J ends lost 5 bases and 6 bases, in that order; junction bases with no gene match: 6. Germline lookup yields CDR1 SEHNR and CDR2 FQNEAQ (reference sequence).

This chain links TRBV20-1 with TRBJ2-3, with 8 bases identical to TRBD2. CDR1 and CDR2 from the germline V gene are DFQATT and SNEGSKA (reference sequence). The J segment lost 6 bases and the V segment lost 1 base, leaving 6 bases of the junction unmatched. This CDR3 is 14 amino acids long. In DNA form, the CDR3 reads TGCAGTGCTAGAGGCGGGGGGTTTTCGGATACGCAGTATTTT. Translating gives CSARGGGFSDTQYF.

This chain uses TRBV2 with TRBJ2-1; D not resolved. The CDR3 runs 12 residues. Germline CDR1 reads SNHLY; CDR2 reads FYNNEI. V gave up 5 bases and J gave up 8 bases, with 10 bases separating them. CDR3 loop: CASSTGRDEQFF. The CDR3 nucleotides are TGTGCCAGCAGTACCGGAAGGGATGAGCAGTTCTTC.

The gene calls are TRBV15 and TRBJ1-1; D not resolved. Trimming shortened V by 0 bases and J by 8 bases, and 13 bases separated the two germline ends. CDR3 length: 14 residues. Germline lookup yields CDR1 LNHNV and CDR2 YYDKDF (reference sequence). CDR3 in DNA: TGTGCCACCAGCAGAGATTTCAGAGGCAGAGAAGCTTTCTTT. Translation: CATSRDFRGREAFF.

This clonotype was seen a handful of times. As DNA, the CDR3 is TGTGCCAGTAGTATCCAGGGTTACAATGAGCAGTTCTTC. This encodes CASSIQGYNEQFF. The rearrangement uses TRBV19 and TRBJ2-1, with D possibly TRBD1 on 5 matching bases. This CDR3 contains 13 residues. V lost 3 bases to trimming and J lost 4 bases, with 7 bases between them. Germline V lookup: CDR1 LNHDA, CDR2 SQIVND (reference sequence).

The chain has TRBV21-1 and TRBJ1-1; the D call TRBD1 from the table was never checked on the DNA. TRBV21-1 has pseudogene status. The CDR3 loop spans 14 amino acids. CDR3 loop: CASSKQGQRGEAFF. CDR3 nucleotides: TGTGCCAGCAGCAAACAGGGACAGAGGGGTGAAGCTTTCTTT.

The chain uses TRBV29-1 and TRBJ1-4, with a weak D call TRBD1 (6 bases). This CDR3 is 13 amino acids long. V lost 0 bases and J 7 bases, leaving 9 bases between the germline ends. Germline CDR1 reads SQVTM; CDR2 reads ANQGSEA. CDR3 protein: CSVEEGAPEKLFF. The CDR3 DNA follows: TGCAGCGTTGAAGAGGGGGCGCCTGAAAAACTGTTTTTT.

J is TRBJ1-2 and V is TRBV5-1, with D possibly TRBD1 on 6 matching bases. V was clipped by 4 bases and J by 0 bases, with 13 bases between them. CDR3 size: 15 residues. Germline V lookup: CDR1 SGHRS, CDR2 YFSETQ. The CDR3 spells CASSPSDSTNYGYTF. In nucleotides, the CDR3 is TGCGCCAGCAGCCCCTCGGACAGCACTAACTATGGCTACACCTTC.

V and J are TRBV2 and TRBJ1-1; 12 positions agree with TRBD1. Trimming removed 5 bases from V and 11 bases from J; junction bases left unmatched: 9. The CDR3 spans 14 residues. Germline values: CDR1 SNHLY, CDR2 FYNNEI. For the CDR3, the DNA is TGTGCCAGCAGTAAGGGGACAGGGGGCGAAGGCGCTTTCTTT. This sequence encodes CASSKGTGGEGAFF.